This T cell receptor (beta chain) was captured in a study of CD8 T cells in Susac syndrome. RNA totalling roughly 0.5 to 1 ug underwent reverse transcription with random hexamers. TCRdb recomputed calls from the immunoSEQ multiplex PCR reads with MiXCR, one row per CDR3 protein. The data contain roughly 130,000 distinct CDR3 sequences, around 94% of them singletons. Material for sequencing was CD4+ T cells from PBMCs. This sequence originates from a human donor with multiple sclerosis.

In nucleotides, the CDR3 is TGTGCCAGCAGCCAATTAATCGACGGCTACACCTTC. This translates into CASSQLIDGYTF. V gene TRBV3-1 combines with J gene TRBJ1-2; the D is unclear. CDR1 and CDR2 (germline): LGHDT, YNNKEL (reference sequence). Trimming shortened V by 2 bases and J by 8 bases, and 9 bases separated the two germline ends. The CDR3 totals 12 residues.